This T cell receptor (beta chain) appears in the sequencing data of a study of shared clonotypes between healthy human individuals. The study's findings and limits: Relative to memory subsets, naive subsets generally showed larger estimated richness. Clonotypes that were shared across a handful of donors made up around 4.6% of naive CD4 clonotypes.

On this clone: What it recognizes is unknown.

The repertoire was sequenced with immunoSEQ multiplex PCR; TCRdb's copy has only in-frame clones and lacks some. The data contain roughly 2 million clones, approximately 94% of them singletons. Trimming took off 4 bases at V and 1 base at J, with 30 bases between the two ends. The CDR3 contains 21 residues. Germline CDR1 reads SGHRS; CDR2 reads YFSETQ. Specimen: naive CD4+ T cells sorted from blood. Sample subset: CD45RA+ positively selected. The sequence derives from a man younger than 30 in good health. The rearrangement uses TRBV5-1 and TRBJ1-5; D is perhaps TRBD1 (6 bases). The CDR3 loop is CASSARRANRAKGVSNQPQHF. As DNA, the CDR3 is TGCGCCAGCAGCGCGAGGAGGGCGAACAGGGCGAAGGGCGTCAGCAATCAGCCCCAGCATTTT.